This is a list of T cell receptor beta chains from one sample in a study of shared clonotypes between healthy human individuals. Clones were read by immunoSEQ multiplex PCR, and TCRdb kept only the in-frame ones, dropping some. Of roughly 590,000 clones in the sample, around 95% were seen once. The sequenced material came from naive CD8+ T cells sorted from blood. Every receptor here comes from a young woman in good health. CDR3s include the opening cysteine and the closing phenylalanine or tryptophan. Each record gives: clone size, D gene, V gene, J gene, CDR3 DNA, CDR3 protein. D genes are given only for firm matches. The listing skips clone size in some rows; elsewhere it reads once, few, many or a size class.

clone_size: -
d_call: -
v_call: TRBV6-5
j_call: TRBJ1-6
cdr3_nt: TGTGCCAGCAGCCGAAAACATTCACCCCTCCACTTT
cdr3_aa: CASSRKHSPLHF

clone_size: -
d_call: TRBD1
v_call: TRBV28
j_call: TRBJ2-2
cdr3_nt: TGTGCCAGCAGCACACTCTCCGGGACAGGGGAATTTTCTCCCCTTGCCGGGGAGCTGTTTTTT
cdr3_aa: CASSTLSGTGEFSPLAGELFF

clone_size: -
d_call: TRBD1
v_call: TRBV27
j_call: TRBJ2-5
cdr3_nt: TGTGCCAGCAGTCCGGATGGGGTACGAAGGGGGCTTGAGACCCAGTACTTC
cdr3_aa: CASSPDGVRRGLETQYF

clone_size: once
d_call: TRBD1
v_call: TRBV19
j_call: TRBJ1-2
cdr3_nt: TGTGCCAGTAGTCCCACAGTGGTTATGGGACAGGGGGCGACAGGCTACACCTTC
cdr3_aa: CASSPTVVMGQGATGYTF

clone_size: -
d_call: -
v_call: TRBV5-4
j_call: TRBJ1-1
cdr3_nt: TGTGCCAGCAGCTTGGTGGGAGCCCCGGATATGAACACTGAAGCTTTCTTT
cdr3_aa: CASSLVGAPDMNTEAFF

clone_size: few
d_call: TRBD1
v_call: TRBV7-9
j_call: TRBJ2-7
cdr3_nt: TGTGCCAGCAGCTCGGGACAGACCTACGAGCAGTACTTC
cdr3_aa: CASSSGQTYEQYF

clone_size: -
d_call: TRBD2
v_call: TRBV11-3
j_call: TRBJ2-7
cdr3_nt: TGTGCCAGCAGCCCCAGCGGGAGCTCCTACGAGCAGTACTTC
cdr3_aa: CASSPSGSSYEQYF

clone_size: -
d_call: -
v_call: TRBV27
j_call: TRBJ1-5
cdr3_nt: TGTGCCAGCAGTTTAGAGGGAGGACAGCCCCAGCATTTT
cdr3_aa: CASSLEGGQPQHF

clone_size: -
d_call: -
v_call: TRBV5-4
j_call: TRBJ1-6
cdr3_nt: TGTGCCAGCAGCTTAGGGGGGAACAATTCACCCCTCCACTTT
cdr3_aa: CASSLGGNNSPLHF

clone_size: -
d_call: -
v_call: TRBV5-8
j_call: TRBJ1-1
cdr3_nt: TGTGCCAGCAGCTTGGCCGAGGGATATGGCACTGAAGCTTTCTTT
cdr3_aa: CASSLAEGYGTEAFF

clone_size: -
d_call: TRBD1
v_call: TRBV28
j_call: TRBJ1-5
cdr3_nt: TGTGCCAGCAGTTTCTCGGACAGGGACGCCTATAGCAATCAGCCCCAGCATTTT
cdr3_aa: CASSFSDRDAYSNQPQHF

clone_size: -
d_call: -
v_call: TRBV2
j_call: TRBJ1-4
cdr3_nt: TGTGCCAGCACCGAGCACATATCAACTAATGAAAAACTGTTTTTT
cdr3_aa: CASTEHISTNEKLFF

clone_size: -
d_call: -
v_call: TRBV7-9
j_call: TRBJ1-1
cdr3_nt: TGTGCCAGCAGCTTAGCGCAGGGCCCCAGCACTGAAGCTTTCTTT
cdr3_aa: CASSLAQGPSTEAFF

clone_size: once
d_call: TRBD2
v_call: TRBV5-8
j_call: TRBJ2-7
cdr3_nt: TGTGCCAGCAGCACTAGCGGGAGTAGCTACGAGCAGTACTTC
cdr3_aa: CASSTSGSSYEQYF

clone_size: -
d_call: -
v_call: TRBV5-8
j_call: TRBJ1-5
cdr3_nt: TGTGCCAGCAGCCCGGGGGATCTTAGCAATCAGCCCCAGCATTTT
cdr3_aa: CASSPGDLSNQPQHF

clone_size: once
d_call: -
v_call: TRBV2
j_call: TRBJ1-1
cdr3_nt: TGTGCCAGCAGTGATACGACACAACTGAACACTGAAGCTTTCTTT
cdr3_aa: CASSDTTQLNTEAFF

clone_size: -
d_call: TRBD1
v_call: TRBV19
j_call: TRBJ1-5
cdr3_nt: TGTGCCAGTAGTATAGATCCGACAGGGGTCTCCCAGCATTTT
cdr3_aa: CASSIDPTGVSQHF

clone_size: -
d_call: TRBD2
v_call: TRBV5-6
j_call: TRBJ2-1
cdr3_nt: TGTGCCAGCAGCTTGGTAGGGTTAGCGGGAGGGGATGAGCAGTTCTTC
cdr3_aa: CASSLVGLAGGDEQFF

clone_size: once
d_call: -
v_call: TRBV6-5
j_call: TRBJ1-6
cdr3_nt: TGTGCCAGCAGATACACGAAGGGATATAATTCACCCCTCCACTTT
cdr3_aa: CASRYTKGYNSPLHF

clone_size: -
d_call: -
v_call: TRBV28
j_call: TRBJ2-7
cdr3_nt: TGTGCCAGCAGTTTTAGTAGCTCCTACGAGCAGTACTTC
cdr3_aa: CASSFSSSYEQYF

clone_size: once
d_call: -
v_call: TRBV13
j_call: TRBJ1-1
cdr3_nt: TGTGCCAGCAGCTTAGGCCTAAGGGTGGCCAGGGGGAACACTGAAGCTTTCTTT
cdr3_aa: CASSLGLRVARGNTEAFF

clone_size: -
d_call: -
v_call: TRBV27
j_call: TRBJ1-5
cdr3_nt: TGTGCCAGCAGTTTCGGACGGAGCAATCAGCCCCAGCATTTT
cdr3_aa: CASSFGRSNQPQHF

clone_size: -
d_call: -
v_call: TRBV28
j_call: TRBJ1-6
cdr3_nt: TGTGCCAGCAGGACGGCAGGAAATTCACCCCTCCACTTT
cdr3_aa: CASRTAGNSPLHF

clone_size: -
d_call: -
v_call: TRBV5-6
j_call: TRBJ2-2
cdr3_nt: TGTGCCAGCAGCTTGGCCGTCGGGGCCGGGGAGCTGTTTTTT
cdr3_aa: CASSLAVGAGELFF

clone_size: -
d_call: TRBD1
v_call: TRBV28
j_call: TRBJ1-5
cdr3_nt: TGTGCCAGCAGATCAACAGGGGGCTATCAGCCCCAGCATTTT
cdr3_aa: CASRSTGGYQPQHF

clone_size: -
d_call: TRBD2
v_call: TRBV7-3
j_call: TRBJ2-7
cdr3_nt: TGTGCCAGCAGCTTAGTCGGGGAGGGCCCTCTCTACGAGCAGTACTTC
cdr3_aa: CASSLVGEGPLYEQYF

clone_size: once
d_call: -
v_call: TRBV11-3
j_call: TRBJ2-7
cdr3_nt: TGTGCCAGCAGCTTAGGGTGTCTCGGGCAGTACTTC
cdr3_aa: CASSLGCLGQYF

clone_size: -
d_call: -
v_call: TRBV28
j_call: TRBJ1-5
cdr3_nt: TGTGCCAGCAGGACCTACAATCAGCCCCAGCATTTT
cdr3_aa: CASRTYNQPQHF

clone_size: -
d_call: TRBD2
v_call: TRBV27
j_call: TRBJ2-7
cdr3_nt: TGTGCCAGCAGTCCGGGACTAGATTACGAGCAGTACTTC
cdr3_aa: CASSPGLDYEQYF

clone_size: -
d_call: -
v_call: TRBV7-9
j_call: TRBJ2-7
cdr3_nt: TGTGCCAGCAGCTTAGAGAAGGGGTCCTACGAGCAGTACTTC
cdr3_aa: CASSLEKGSYEQYF

clone_size: -
d_call: TRBD1
v_call: TRBV28
j_call: TRBJ2-2
cdr3_nt: TGTGCCAGCAGCTATACAGGGGAGTTGGTGGCCGGGGAGCTGTTTTTT
cdr3_aa: CASSYTGELVAGELFF

clone_size: once
d_call: TRBD2
v_call: TRBV7-9
j_call: TRBJ2-1
cdr3_nt: TGTGCCAGCAGCTTAGAACAGGTAGCGGGAATTCCCTTCGGGAGTGAGCAGTTCTTC
cdr3_aa: CASSLEQVAGIPFGSEQFF

clone_size: once
d_call: TRBD2
v_call: TRBV25-1
j_call: TRBJ2-1
cdr3_nt: TGTGCCAGCAGTGATCCTGCGATTAGCGGGTCTTACAATGAGCAGTTCTTC
cdr3_aa: CASSDPAISGSYNEQFF

clone_size: -
d_call: -
v_call: TRBV10-3
j_call: TRBJ2-7
cdr3_nt: TGTGCCATCAGTGATATTACAGGGTCATCCGACGAGCAGTACTTC
cdr3_aa: CAISDITGSSDEQYF

clone_size: -
d_call: -
v_call: TRBV7-9
j_call: TRBJ1-1
cdr3_nt: TGTGCCAGCAGCTTTGCCCGGAACACTGAAGCTTTCTTT
cdr3_aa: CASSFARNTEAFF

clone_size: once
d_call: -
v_call: TRBV5-8
j_call: TRBJ1-2
cdr3_nt: TGTGCCAGCAGCTTGGAGGGCGATAACTATGGCTACACCTTC
cdr3_aa: CASSLEGDNYGYTF

clone_size: -
d_call: TRBD2
v_call: TRBV28
j_call: TRBJ2-5
cdr3_nt: TGTGCCAGCAGTTTGATGACTAGCGGGAGGGGAGAGACCCAGTACTTC
cdr3_aa: CASSLMTSGRGETQYF

clone_size: -
d_call: -
v_call: TRBV28
j_call: TRBJ2-1
cdr3_nt: TGTGCCAGCAGTTTCCCGCGGGGCTACAATGAGCAGTTCTTC
cdr3_aa: CASSFPRGYNEQFF

clone_size: -
d_call: -
v_call: TRBV2
j_call: TRBJ2-1
cdr3_nt: TGTGCCAGCAGTGAAGTGGCACCCTACAATGAGCAGTTCTTC
cdr3_aa: CASSEVAPYNEQFF

clone_size: -
d_call: -
v_call: TRBV6-1
j_call: TRBJ1-4
cdr3_nt: TGTGCCAGCAGTGACCCAATTGCAACTAATGAAAAACTGTTTTTT
cdr3_aa: CASSDPIATNEKLFF

clone_size: -
d_call: -
v_call: TRBV13
j_call: TRBJ2-2
cdr3_nt: TGTGCCAGCAGCGATCATAGGGCCACCGGGGAGCTGTTTTTT
cdr3_aa: CASSDHRATGELFF

clone_size: -
d_call: -
v_call: TRBV27
j_call: TRBJ2-7
cdr3_nt: TGTGCCAGCAGTCCCTCCCGCGGCGCGATGAGCTACGAGCAGTACTTC
cdr3_aa: CASSPSRGAMSYEQYF